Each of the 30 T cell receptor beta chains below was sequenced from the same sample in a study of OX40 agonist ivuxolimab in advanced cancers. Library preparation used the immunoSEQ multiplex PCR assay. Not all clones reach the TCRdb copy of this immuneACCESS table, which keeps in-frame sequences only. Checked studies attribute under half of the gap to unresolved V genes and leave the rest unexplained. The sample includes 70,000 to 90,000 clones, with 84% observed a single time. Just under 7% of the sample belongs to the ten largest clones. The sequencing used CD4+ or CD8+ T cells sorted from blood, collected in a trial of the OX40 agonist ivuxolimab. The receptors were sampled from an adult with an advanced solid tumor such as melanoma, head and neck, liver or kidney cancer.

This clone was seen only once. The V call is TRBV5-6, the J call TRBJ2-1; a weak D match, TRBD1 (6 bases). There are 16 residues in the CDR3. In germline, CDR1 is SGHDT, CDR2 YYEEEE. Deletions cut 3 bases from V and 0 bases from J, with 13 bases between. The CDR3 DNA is TGTGCCAGCAGCTATCGACAGGCTGGCTCCTACAATGAGCAGTTCTTC. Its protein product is CASSYRQAGSYNEQFF.

CDR3 DNA sequence: TGTGCCAGCAGTTCACAGGGGGCTTACCCCGGGCAGCCCCAGCATTTT. It encodes CASSSQGAYPGQPQHF. V usage is TRBV6-5 and J usage is TRBJ1-5; 9 bases agree with TRBD1. Germline lookup yields CDR1 MNHEY and CDR2 SVGAGI. This CDR3 is built from 16 residues. V dropped 4 bases and J dropped 7; count of bases not matched to a gene: 11.

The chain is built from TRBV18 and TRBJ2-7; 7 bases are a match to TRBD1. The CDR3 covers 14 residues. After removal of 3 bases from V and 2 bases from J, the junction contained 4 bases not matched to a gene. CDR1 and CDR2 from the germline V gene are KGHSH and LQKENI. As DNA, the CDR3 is TGTGCCAGCTCACCGGGACAGCTAACCTACGAGCAGTACTTC. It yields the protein CASSPGQLTYEQYF.

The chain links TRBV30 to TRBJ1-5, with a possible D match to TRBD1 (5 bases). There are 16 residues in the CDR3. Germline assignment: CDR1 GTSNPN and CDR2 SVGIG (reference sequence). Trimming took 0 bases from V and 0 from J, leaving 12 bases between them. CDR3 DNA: TGTGCCTGGAGTGTATGGGGACCTTATAGCAATCAGCCCCAGCATTTT. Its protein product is CAWSVWGPYSNQPQHF. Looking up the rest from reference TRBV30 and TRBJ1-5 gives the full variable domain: SQTIHQWPATLVQPVGSPLSLECTVEGTSNPNLYWYRQAAGRGLQLLFYSVGIGQISSEVPQNLSASRPQDRQFILSSKKLLLSDSGFYLCAWSVWGPYSNQPQHFGDGTRLSIL.

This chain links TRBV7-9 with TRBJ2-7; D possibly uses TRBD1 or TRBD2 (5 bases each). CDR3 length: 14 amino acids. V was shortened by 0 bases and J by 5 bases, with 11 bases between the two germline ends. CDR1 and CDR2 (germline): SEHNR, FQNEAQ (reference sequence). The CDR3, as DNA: TGTGCCAGCAGCTTAGCCGGGGCGAAAAACGAGCAGTACTTC. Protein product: CASSLAGAKNEQYF.

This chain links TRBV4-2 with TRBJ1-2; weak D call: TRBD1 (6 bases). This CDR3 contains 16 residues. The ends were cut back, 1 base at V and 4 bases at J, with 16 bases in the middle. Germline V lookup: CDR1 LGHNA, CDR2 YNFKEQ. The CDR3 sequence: CASSQGFKRGIYGYTF. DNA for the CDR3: TGTGCCAGCAGCCAAGGCTTCAAAAGGGGGATCTATGGCTACACCTTC.

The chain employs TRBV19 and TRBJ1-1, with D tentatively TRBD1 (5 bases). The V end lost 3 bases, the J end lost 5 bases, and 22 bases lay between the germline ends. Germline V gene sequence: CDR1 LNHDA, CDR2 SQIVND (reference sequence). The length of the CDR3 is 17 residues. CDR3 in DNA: TGTGCCAGTAGTATGCCCGTCCTCGGACGGTGGGGGACTGAAGCTTTCTTT. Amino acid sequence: CASSMPVLGRWGTEAFF.

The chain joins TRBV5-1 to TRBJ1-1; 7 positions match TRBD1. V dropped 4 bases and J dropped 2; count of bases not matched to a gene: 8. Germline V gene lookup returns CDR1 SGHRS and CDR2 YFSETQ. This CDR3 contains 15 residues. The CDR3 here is CASSVQGPQNTEAFF. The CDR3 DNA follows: TGCGCCAGCAGCGTACAGGGGCCTCAAAACACTGAAGCTTTCTTT. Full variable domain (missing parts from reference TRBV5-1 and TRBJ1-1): KAGVTQTPRYLIKTRGQQVTLSCSPISGHRSVSWYQQTPGQGLQFLFEYFSETQRNKGNFPGRFSGRQFSNSRSEMNVSTLELGDSALYLCASSVQGPQNTEAFFGQGTRLTVV.

In DNA form, the CDR3 reads TGTGCCAGCACCCGACAGAGTCGCAATCAGCCCCAGCATTTT. Translated, it gives CASTRQSRNQPQHF. This chain joins TRBV6-6 and TRBJ1-5; D possibly corresponds to TRBD1 (5 bases). The ends were cut back, 7 bases at V and 2 bases at J, with 12 bases in the middle. CDR1 is MNHNY and CDR2 is SVGAGI in the germline V gene (reference sequence). The CDR3 is 14 amino acids.

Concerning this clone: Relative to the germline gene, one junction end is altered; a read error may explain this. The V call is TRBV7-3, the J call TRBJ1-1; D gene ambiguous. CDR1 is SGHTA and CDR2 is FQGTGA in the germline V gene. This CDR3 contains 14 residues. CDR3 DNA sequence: TGTGCCAGCAGCGTAACCCTTGAGCCCGCAACAGCTTTCTTT. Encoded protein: CASSVTLEPATAFF.

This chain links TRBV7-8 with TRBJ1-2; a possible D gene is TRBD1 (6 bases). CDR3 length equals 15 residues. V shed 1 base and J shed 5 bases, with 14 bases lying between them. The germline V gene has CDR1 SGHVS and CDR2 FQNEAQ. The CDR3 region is CASSLDGGPWYGYTF. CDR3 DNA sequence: TGTGCCAGCAGCTTAGATGGGGGCCCATGGTATGGCTACACCTTC.

The CDR3 reads CASSLVGQPQHF. The DNA of the CDR3 is TGTGCCAGCAGCTTAGTAGGACAGCCCCAGCATTTT. The gene calls are TRBV7-8 and TRBJ1-5; unclear D gene. This CDR3 comprises 12 residues. Germline assignment: CDR1 SGHVS and CDR2 FQNEAQ. V dropped 1 base and J dropped 7 bases, with 5 bases sitting between them.

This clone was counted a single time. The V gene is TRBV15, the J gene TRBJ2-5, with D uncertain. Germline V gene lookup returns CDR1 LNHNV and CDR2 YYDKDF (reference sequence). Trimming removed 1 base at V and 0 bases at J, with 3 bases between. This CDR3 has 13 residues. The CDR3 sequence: CATSRGYQETQYF. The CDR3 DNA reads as TGTGCCACCAGCAGAGGGTACCAAGAGACCCAGTACTTC.

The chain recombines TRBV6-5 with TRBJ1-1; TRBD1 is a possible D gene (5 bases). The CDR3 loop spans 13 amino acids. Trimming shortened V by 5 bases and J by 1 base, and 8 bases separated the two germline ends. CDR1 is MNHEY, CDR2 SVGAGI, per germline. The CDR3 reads CASSLQENTEAFF. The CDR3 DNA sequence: TGTGCCAGCAGTCTACAGGAGAACACTGAAGCTTTCTTT.

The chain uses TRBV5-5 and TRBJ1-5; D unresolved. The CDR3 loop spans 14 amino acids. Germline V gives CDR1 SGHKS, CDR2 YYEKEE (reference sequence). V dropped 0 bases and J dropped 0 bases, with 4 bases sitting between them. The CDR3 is CASSLEYSNQPQHF. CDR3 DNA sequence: TGTGCCAGCAGCTTGGAGTATAGCAATCAGCCCCAGCATTTT.

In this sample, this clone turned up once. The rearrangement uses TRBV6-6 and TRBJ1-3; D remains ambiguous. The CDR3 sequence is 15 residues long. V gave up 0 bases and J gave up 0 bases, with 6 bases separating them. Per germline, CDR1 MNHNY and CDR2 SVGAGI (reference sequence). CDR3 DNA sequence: TGTGCCAGCAGTTACTCTCTGGTCTCTGGAAACACCATATATTTT. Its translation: CASSYSLVSGNTIYF.

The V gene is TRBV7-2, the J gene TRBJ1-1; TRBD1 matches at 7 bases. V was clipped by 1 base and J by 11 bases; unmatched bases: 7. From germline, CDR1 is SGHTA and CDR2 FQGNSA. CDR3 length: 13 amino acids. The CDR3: CASSLEGARWAFF. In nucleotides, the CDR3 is TGTGCCAGCAGCTTAGAGGGGGCCCGTTGGGCTTTCTTT.

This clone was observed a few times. The CDR3 sequence: CASSLGFAEQYF. The DNA for the CDR3 is TGCGCCAGCAGCTTGGGGTTTGCGGAGCAGTACTTC. This sequence joins TRBV5-1 and TRBJ2-7; D gene uncertain. The CDR3 sequence is 12 residues long. V lost 0 bases, J lost 7 bases, and 8 bases lay in between. CDR1 is SGHRS, CDR2 YFSETQ, per germline.

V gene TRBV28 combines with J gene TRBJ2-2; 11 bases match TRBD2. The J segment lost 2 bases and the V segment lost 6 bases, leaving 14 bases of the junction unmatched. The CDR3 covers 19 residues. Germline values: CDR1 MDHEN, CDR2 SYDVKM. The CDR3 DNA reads TGTGCCAGCAGCCGACCCGATGGGACTAGCGGAGTCAACACCGGGGAGCTGTTTTTT. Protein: CASSRPDGTSGVNTGELFF.

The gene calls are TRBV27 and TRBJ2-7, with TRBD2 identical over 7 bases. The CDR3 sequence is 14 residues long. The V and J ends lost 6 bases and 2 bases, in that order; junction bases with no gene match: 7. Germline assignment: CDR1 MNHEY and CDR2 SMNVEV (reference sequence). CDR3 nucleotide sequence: TGTGCCAGCAGCCGCCCCGGGACTACCTACGAGCAGTACTTC. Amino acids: CASSRPGTTYEQYF.

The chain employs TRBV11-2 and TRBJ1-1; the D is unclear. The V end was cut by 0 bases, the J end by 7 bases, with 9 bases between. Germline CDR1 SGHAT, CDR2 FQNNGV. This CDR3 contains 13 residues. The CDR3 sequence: CASSLEYRYEAFF. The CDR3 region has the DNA TGTGCCAGCAGCTTAGAATACAGATATGAAGCTTTCTTT. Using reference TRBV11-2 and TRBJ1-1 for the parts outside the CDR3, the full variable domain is EAGVAQSPRYKIIEKRQSVAFWCNPISGHATLYWYQQILGQGPKLLIQFQNNGVVDDSQLPKDRFSAERLKGVDSTLKIQPAKLEDSAVYLCASSLEYRYEAFFGQGTRLTVV.

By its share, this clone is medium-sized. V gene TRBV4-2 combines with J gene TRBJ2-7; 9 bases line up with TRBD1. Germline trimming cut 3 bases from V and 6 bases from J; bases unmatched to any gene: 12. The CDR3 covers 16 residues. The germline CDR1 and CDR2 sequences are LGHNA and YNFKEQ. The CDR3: CASSHLIQGAAVEQYF. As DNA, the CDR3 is TGTGCCAGCAGCCACCTGATACAGGGGGCCGCGGTCGAGCAGTACTTC.

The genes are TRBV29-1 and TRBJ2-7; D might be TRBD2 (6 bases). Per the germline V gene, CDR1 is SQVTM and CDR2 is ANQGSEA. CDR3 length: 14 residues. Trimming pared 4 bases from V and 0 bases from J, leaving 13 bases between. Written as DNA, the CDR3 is TGCAGCGTTGGCATGGGGGGTCGCTCCTACGAGCAGTACTTC. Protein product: CSVGMGGRSYEQYF.

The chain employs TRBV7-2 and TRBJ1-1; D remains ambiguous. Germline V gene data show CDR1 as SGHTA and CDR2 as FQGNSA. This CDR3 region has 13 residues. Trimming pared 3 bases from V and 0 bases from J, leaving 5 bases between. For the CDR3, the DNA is TGTGCCAGCAGCTTTTCTCTGAACACTGAAGCTTTCTTT. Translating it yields CASSFSLNTEAFF.

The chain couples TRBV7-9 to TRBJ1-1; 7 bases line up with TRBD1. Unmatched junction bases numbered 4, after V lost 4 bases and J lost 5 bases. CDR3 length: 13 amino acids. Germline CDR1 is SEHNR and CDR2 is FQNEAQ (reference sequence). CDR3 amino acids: CASSSDRVTEAFF. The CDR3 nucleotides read TGTGCCAGCAGCTCCGACAGGGTTACTGAAGCTTTCTTT.

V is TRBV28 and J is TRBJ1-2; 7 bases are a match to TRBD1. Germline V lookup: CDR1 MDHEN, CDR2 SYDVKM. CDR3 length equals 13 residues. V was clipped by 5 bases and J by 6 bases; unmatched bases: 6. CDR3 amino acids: CASSLGGRDGYTF. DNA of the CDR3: TGTGCCAGCAGTCTAGGGGGCAGGGATGGCTACACCTTC.

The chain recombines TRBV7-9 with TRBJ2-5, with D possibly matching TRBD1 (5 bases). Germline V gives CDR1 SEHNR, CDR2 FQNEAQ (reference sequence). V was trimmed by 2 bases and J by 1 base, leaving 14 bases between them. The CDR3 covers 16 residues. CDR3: CASSLLMGLGQETQYF. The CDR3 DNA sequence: TGTGCCAGCAGCTTATTGATGGGGCTGGGCCAAGAGACCCAGTACTTC.

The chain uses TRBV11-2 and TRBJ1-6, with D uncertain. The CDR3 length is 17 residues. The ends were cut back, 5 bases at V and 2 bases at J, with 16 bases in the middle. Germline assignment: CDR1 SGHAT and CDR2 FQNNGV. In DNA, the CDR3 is TGTGCCAGCAGCCCCGCCGGGTGGGCCGCCTATAATTCACCCCTCCACTTT. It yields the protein CASSPAGWAAYNSPLHF.

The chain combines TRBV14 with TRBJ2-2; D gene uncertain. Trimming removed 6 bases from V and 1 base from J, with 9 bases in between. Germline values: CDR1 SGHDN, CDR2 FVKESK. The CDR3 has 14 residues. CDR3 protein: CASRRQMNTGELFF. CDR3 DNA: TGTGCCAGCAGACGACAAATGAACACCGGGGAGCTGTTTTTT.

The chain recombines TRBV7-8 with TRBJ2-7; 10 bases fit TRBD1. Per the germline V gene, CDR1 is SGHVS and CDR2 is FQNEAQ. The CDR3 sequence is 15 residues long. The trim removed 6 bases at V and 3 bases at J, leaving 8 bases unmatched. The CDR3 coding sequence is TGTGCCAGCAGACGAGGGACAGGGGATTACTACGAGCAGTACTTC. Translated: CASRRGTGDYYEQYF. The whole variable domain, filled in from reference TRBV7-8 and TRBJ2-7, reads GAGVSQSPRYKVAKRGQDVALRCDPISGHVSLFWYQQALGQGPEFLTYFQNEAQLDKSGLPSDRFFAERPEGSVSTLKIQRTQQEDSAVYLCASRRGTGDYYEQYFGPGTRLTVT.